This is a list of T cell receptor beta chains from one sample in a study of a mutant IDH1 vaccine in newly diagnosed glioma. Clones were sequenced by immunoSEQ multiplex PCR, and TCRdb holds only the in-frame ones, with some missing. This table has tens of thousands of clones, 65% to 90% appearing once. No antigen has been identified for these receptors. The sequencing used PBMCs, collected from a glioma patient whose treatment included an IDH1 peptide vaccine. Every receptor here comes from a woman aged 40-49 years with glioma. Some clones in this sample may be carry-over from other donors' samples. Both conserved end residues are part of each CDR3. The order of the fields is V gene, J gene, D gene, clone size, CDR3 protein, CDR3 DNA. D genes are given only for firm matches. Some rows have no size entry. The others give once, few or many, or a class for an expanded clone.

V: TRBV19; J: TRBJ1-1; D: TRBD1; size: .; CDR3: CASTRLQGAARTEAFF; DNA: TGTGCCAGTACCCGACTACAGGGGGCGGCTCGTACTGAAGCTTTCTTT
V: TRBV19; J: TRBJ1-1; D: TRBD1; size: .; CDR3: CASSSDRGLNTEAFF; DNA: TGTGCCAGTAGCTCAGACAGGGGACTGAACACTGAAGCTTTCTTT
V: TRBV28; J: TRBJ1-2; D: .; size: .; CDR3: CASSLRGAGGYTF; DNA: TGTGCCAGCAGTTTACGGGGGGCGGGAGGCTACACCTTC
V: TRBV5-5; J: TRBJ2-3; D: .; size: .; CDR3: CASSLGDPPTDTQYF; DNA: TGTGCCAGCAGCTTGGGGGACCCCCCCACAGATACGCAGTATTTT
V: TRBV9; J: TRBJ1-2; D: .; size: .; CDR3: CASSPRTNGYTF; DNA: TGTGCCAGCAGCCCCCGGACCAATGGCTACACCTTC
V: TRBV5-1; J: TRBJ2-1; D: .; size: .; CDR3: CASSLGQGEGEQFF; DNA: TGCGCCAGCAGCTTGGGGCAGGGGGAGGGTGAGCAGTTCTTC
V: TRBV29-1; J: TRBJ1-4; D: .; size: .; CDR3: CSVGEGRANEKLFF; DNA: TGCAGCGTTGGAGAGGGGCGCGCTAATGAAAAACTGTTTTTT
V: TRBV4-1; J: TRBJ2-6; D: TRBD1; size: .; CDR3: CASSHLTGVGGANVLTF; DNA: TGCGCCAGCAGCCACTTGACAGGGGTGGGGGGGGCCAACGTCCTGACTTTC
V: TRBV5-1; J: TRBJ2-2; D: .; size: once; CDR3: CASRAAEAGELFF; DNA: TGCGCCAGTAGGGCCGCGGAGGCCGGGGAGCTGTTTTTT
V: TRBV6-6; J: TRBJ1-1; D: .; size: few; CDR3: CASSLSTATEAFF; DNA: TGTGCCAGCAGTCTTTCCACAGCTACTGAAGCTTTCTTT
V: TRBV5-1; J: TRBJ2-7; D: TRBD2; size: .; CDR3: CASSARGGSSYEQYF; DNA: TGCGCCAGCAGCGCCCGGGGCGGGAGTTCGTACGAGCAGTACTTC
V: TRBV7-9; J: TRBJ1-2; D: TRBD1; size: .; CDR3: CASSLSTGVYGYTF; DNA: TGTGCCAGCAGCTTATCTACAGGGGTCTATGGCTACACCTTC
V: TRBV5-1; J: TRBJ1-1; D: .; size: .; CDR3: CASHSGGNTEAFF; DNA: TGCGCCAGCCATAGTGGGGGTAACACTGAAGCTTTCTTT
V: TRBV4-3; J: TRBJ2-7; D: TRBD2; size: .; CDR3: CASSQGPGGQYF; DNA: TGCGCCAGCAGCCAGGGACCGGGGGGGCAGTACTTC
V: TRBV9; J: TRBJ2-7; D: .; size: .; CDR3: CASSVGGRTYEQYF; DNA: TGTGCCAGCAGCGTAGGGGGGCGCACCTACGAGCAGTACTTC
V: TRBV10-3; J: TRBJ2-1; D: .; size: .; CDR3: CAIKVTEGNNEQFF; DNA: TGTGCCATCAAGGTGACGGAGGGTAATAATGAGCAGTTCTTC
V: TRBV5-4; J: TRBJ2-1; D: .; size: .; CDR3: CASSSLARESYNEQFF; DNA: TGTGCCAGCAGCTCCTTAGCCCGGGAATCCTACAATGAGCAGTTCTTC
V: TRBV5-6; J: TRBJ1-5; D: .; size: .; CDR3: CASSLYRQVSLQPQHF; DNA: TGTGCCAGCAGCTTATATCGACAGGTCTCCCTTCAGCCCCAGCATTTT
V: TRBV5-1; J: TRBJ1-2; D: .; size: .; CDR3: CASSLRFGDREEGYTF; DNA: TGCGCCAGCAGCTTAAGGTTTGGCGACCGGGAGGAGGGCTACACCTTC
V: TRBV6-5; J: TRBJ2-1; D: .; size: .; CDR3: CATSEGGGHYNEQFF; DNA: TGTGCCACCTCCGAAGGGGGAGGTCACTACAATGAGCAGTTCTTC
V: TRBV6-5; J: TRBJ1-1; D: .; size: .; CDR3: CASRRAGGRRTEAFF; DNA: TGTGCCAGCAGGCGGGCCGGGGGGCGCAGAACTGAAGCTTTCTTT
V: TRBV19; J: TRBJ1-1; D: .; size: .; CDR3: CASSQKRDTEAFF; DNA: TGTGCCAGTAGCCAAAAGCGGGACACTGAAGCTTTCTTT
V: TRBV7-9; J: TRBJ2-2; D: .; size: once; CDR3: CASSLTVSAGELFF; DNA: TGTGCCAGCAGCTTAACAGTATCTGCCGGGGAGCTGTTTTTT
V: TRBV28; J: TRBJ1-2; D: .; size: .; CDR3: CASNYGTPLGYGYTF; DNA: TGTGCCAGCAATTACGGGACACCCCTAGGGTATGGCTACACCTTC
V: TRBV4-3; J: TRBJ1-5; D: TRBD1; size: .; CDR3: CASSQDPVGTGQHQPQHF; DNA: TGCGCCAGCAGCCAAGATCCGGTGGGGACAGGGCAACATCAGCCCCAGCATTTT
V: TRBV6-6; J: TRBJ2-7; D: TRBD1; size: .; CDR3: CASRQSGGSYEQYF; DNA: TGTGCCAGCAGACAATCAGGGGGCTCCTACGAGCAGTACTTC
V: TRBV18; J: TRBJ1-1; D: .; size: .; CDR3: CASSPPDSEAFF; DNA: TGTGCCAGCTCACCGCCGGACAGTGAAGCTTTCTTT
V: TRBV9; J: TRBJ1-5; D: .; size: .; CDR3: CASSPWGGSNQPQHF; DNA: TGTGCCAGCAGTCCCTGGGGGGGAAGCAATCAGCCCCAGCATTTT
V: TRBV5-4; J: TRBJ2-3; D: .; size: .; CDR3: CASSLVQNPDTQYF; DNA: TGTGCCAGCAGCTTGGTCCAGAACCCAGATACGCAGTATTTT
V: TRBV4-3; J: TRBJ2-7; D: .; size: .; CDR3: CASSQVLGGYEQYF; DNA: TGCGCCAGCAGCCAAGTGCTGGGGGGCTACGAGCAGTACTTC
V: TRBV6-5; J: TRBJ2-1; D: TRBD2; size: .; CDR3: CASSYMGGRAYEQFF; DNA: TGTGCCAGCAGTTACATGGGCGGGAGGGCCTATGAGCAGTTCTTC
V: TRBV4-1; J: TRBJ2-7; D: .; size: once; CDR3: CASSQEDWDEQYF; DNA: TGCGCCAGCAGCCAAGAAGACTGGGACGAGCAGTACTTC
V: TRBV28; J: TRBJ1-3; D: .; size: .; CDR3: CASSLFRTNGNTIYF; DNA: TGTGCCAGCAGTTTATTCCGGACTAACGGAAACACCATATATTTT
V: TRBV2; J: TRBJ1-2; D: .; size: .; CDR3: CASSEGEGGYGYTF; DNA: TGTGCCAGCAGTGAAGGGGAGGGCGGCTATGGCTACACCTTC
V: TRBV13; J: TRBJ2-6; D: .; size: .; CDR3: CASDRRSGANVLTF; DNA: TGTGCCAGCGACAGGCGCTCTGGGGCCAACGTCCTGACTTTC
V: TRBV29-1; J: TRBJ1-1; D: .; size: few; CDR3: CSGGGGLGNTEAFF; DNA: TGCAGCGGTGGCGGGGGATTGGGGAACACTGAAGCTTTCTTT
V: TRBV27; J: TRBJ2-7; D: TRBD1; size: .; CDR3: CASRGTGTYEQYF; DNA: TGTGCCAGCAGGGGGACAGGGACCTACGAGCAGTACTTC
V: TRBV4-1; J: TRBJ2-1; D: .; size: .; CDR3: CASSHPGPRSYNEQFF; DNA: TGCGCCAGCAGCCATCCGGGGCCTAGGTCCTACAATGAGCAGTTCTTC
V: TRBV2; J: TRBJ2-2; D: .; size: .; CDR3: CASRSYVNTGELFF; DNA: TGTGCCAGCCGGAGTTACGTGAACACCGGGGAGCTGTTTTTT
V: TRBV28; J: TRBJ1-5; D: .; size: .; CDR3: CASSSRDTQHF; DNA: TGTGCCAGCAGTTCTCGGGACACCCAGCATTTT
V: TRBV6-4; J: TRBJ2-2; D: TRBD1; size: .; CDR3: CASAQQGSGELFF; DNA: TGTGCCAGCGCCCAACAGGGGTCCGGGGAGCTGTTTTTT
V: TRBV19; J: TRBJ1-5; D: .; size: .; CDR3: CASSRLSGTGQPQHF; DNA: TGTGCCAGTAGTCGGCTTTCGGGGACGGGTCAGCCCCAGCATTTT
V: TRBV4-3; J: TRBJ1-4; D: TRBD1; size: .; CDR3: CASSQDGTGSAEKLFF; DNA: TGCGCCAGCAGCCAAGATGGGACAGGATCGGCCGAAAAACTGTTTTTT
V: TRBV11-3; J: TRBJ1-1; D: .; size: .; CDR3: CASSLRGVETEAFF; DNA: TGTGCCAGCAGCTTACGAGGGGTAGAGACTGAAGCTTTCTTT
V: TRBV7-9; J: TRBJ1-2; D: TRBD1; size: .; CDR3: CASSFPTGGASGNYGYTF; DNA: TGTGCCAGCAGCTTCCCGACAGGGGGCGCGTCCGGTAACTATGGCTACACCTTC
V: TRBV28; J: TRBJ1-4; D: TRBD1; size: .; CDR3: CASSRQGEFEKLFF; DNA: TGTGCCAGCAGTCGACAGGGAGAGTTCGAAAAACTGTTTTTT
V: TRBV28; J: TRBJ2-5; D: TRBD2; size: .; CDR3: CASSGGGREETQYF; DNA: TGTGCCAGCAGTGGGGGGGGACGAGAAGAGACCCAGTACTTC